This TCR beta chain appears in the sequencing data of a study of monozygotic twins with inflammatory bowel disease. Study-wide results and limits: Evidence failed to back one strong IBD-linked signal or clonotype. Differing T cell subtypes remained indistinguishable.

As to this clonotype: What it binds is unknown.

TCRdb derives one entry per CDR3 protein from the 5' RACE reads, leaving out DNA. This listing includes fewer than 400,000 distinct CDR3 sequences. Sequenced sample: blood. The TCR was taken from a human donor with ulcerative colitis or Crohn's disease, or a healthy co-twin of an affected twin (not recorded which).

CDR3 in amino acids: CASRNNRGSQPQHF. The chain uses TRBV6-1 and TRBJ1-5; the TRBD1 assignment by TCRdb is unverifiable without DNA. This CDR3 contains 14 residues. Germline assignment: CDR1 MNHNS and CDR2 SASEGT.